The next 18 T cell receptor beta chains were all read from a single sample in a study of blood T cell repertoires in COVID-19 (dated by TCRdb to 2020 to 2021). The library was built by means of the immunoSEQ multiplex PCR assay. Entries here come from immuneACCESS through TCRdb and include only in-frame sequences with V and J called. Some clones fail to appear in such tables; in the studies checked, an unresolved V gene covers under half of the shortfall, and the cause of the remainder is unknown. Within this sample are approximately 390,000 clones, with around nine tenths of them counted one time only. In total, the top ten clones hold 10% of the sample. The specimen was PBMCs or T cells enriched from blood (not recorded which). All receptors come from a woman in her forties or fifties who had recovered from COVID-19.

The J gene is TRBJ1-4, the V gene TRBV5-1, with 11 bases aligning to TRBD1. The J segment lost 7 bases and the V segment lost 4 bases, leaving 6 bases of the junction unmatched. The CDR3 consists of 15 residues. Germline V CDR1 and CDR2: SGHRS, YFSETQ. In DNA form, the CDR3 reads TGCGCCAGCAGCCCAGGGACAGGGGGGAGTGAAAAACTGTTTTTT. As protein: CASSPGTGGSEKLFF.

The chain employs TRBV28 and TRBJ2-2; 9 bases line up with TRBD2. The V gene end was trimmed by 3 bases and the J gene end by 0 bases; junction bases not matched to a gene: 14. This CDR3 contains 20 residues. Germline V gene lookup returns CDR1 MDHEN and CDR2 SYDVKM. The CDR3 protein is CASSFFDGMLAGTNTGELFF. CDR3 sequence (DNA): TGTGCCAGCAGTTTCTTTGACGGGATGCTAGCGGGGACGAACACCGGGGAGCTGTTTTTT.

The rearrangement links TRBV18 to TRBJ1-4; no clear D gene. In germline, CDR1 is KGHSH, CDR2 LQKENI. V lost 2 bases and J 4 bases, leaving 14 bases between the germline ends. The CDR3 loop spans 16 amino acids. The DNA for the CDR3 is TGTGCCAGCTCACCATTTGCGCCAGCGGATAATGAAAAACTGTTTTTT. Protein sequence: CASSPFAPADNEKLFF.

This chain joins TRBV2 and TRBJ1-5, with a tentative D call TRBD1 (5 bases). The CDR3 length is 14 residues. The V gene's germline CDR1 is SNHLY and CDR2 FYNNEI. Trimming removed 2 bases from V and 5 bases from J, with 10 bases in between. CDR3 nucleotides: TGTGCCAGCAGTGAACAGGGTTGGGATCAGCCCCAGCATTTT. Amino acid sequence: CASSEQGWDQPQHF. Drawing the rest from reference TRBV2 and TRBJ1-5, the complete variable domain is EPEVTQTPSHQVTQMGQEVILRCVPISNHLYFYWYRQILGQKVEFLVSFYNNEISEKSEIFDDQFSVERPDGSNFTLKIRSTKLEDSAMYFCASSEQGWDQPQHFGDGTRLSIL.

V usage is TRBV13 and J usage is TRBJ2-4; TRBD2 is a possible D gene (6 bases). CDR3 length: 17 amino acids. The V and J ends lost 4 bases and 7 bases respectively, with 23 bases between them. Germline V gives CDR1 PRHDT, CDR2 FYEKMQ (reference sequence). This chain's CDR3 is CASSSLPAGTPANIQYF. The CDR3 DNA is TGTGCCAGCAGCTCCCTACCGGCGGGAACTCCAGCTAACATTCAGTACTTC.

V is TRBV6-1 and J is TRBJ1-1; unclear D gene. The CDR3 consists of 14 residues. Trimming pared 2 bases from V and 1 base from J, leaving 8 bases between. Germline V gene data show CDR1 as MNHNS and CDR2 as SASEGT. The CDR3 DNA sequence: TGTGCCAGCAGTGAATGGGCTGCGAACACTGAAGCTTTCTTT. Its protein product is CASSEWAANTEAFF.

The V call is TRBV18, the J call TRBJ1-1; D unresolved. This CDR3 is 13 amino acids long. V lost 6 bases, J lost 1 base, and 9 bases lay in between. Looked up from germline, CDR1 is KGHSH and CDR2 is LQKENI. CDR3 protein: CASSPTQNTEAFF. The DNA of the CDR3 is TGTGCCAGCTCTCCGACTCAGAACACTGAAGCTTTCTTT.

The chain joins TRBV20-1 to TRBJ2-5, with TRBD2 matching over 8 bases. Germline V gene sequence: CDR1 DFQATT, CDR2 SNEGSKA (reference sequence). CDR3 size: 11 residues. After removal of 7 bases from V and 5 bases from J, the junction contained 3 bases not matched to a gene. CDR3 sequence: CSGRGGETQYF. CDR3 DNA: TGCAGTGGTCGCGGGGGGGAGACCCAGTACTTC.

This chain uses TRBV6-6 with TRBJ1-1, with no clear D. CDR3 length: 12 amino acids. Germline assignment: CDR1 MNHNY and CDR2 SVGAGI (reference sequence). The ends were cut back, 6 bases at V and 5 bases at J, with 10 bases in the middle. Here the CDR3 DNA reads TGTGCCAGCAGACGTAGGGAGACTGAAGCTTTCTTT. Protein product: CASRRRETEAFF.

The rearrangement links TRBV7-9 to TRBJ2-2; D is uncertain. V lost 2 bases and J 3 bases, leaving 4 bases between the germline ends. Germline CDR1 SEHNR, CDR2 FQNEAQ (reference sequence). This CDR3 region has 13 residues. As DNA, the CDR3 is TGTGCCAGCAGCTTACGGTACACCGGGGAGCTGTTTTTT. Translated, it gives CASSLRYTGELFF. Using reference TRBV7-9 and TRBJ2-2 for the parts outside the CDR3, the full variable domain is DTGVSQNPRHKITKRGQNVTFRCDPISEHNRLYWYRQTLGQGPEFLTYFQNEAQLEKSRLLSDRFSAERPKGSFSTLEIQRTEQGDSAMYLCASSLRYTGELFFGEGSRLTVL.

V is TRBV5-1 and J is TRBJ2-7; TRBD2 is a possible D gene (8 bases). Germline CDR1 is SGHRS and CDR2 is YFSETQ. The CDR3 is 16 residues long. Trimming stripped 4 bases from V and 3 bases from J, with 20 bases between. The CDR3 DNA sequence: TGCGCCAGCAGCAGAACCCTGACAGGGACTAGCTACGAGCAGTACTTC. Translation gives CASSRTLTGTSYEQYF.

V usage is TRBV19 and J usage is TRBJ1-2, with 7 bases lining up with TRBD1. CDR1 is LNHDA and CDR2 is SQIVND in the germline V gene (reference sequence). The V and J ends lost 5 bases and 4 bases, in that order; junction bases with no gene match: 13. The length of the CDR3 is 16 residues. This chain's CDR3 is CASSPRTGTQFYGYTF. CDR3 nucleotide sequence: TGTGCCAGTAGTCCACGGACAGGAACTCAATTCTATGGCTACACCTTC.

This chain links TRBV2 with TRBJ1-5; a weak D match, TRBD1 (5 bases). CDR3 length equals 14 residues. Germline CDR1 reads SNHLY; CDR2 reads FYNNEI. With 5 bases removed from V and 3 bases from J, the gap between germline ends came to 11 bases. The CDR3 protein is CASSQGRNNQPQHF. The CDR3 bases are TGTGCCAGCAGTCAGGGCAGGAACAATCAGCCCCAGCATTTT.

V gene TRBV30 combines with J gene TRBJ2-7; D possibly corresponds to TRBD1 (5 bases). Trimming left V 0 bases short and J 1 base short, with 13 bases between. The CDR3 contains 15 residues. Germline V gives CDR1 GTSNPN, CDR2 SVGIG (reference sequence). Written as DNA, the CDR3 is TGTGCCTGGAGTGTACAGACAGCGAAATCCTACGAGCAGTACTTC. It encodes CAWSVQTAKSYEQYF. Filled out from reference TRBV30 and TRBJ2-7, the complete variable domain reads SQTIHQWPATLVQPVGSPLSLECTVEGTSNPNLYWYRQAAGRGLQLLFYSVGIGQISSEVPQNLSASRPQDRQFILSSKKLLLSDSGFYLCAWSVQTAKSYEQYFGPGTRLTVT.

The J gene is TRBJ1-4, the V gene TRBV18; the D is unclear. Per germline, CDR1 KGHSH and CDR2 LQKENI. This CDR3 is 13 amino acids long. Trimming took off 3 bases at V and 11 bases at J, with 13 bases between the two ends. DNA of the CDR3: TGTGCCAGCTCACCGCGGTCGGAGCCCAAACTGTTTTTT. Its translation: CASSPRSEPKLFF. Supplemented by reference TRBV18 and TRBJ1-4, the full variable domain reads NAGVMQNPRHLVRRRGQEARLRCSPMKGHSHVYWYRQLPEEGLKFMVYLQKENIIDESGMPKERFSAEFPKEGPSILRIQQVVRGDSAAYFCASSPRSEPKLFFGSGTQLSVL.

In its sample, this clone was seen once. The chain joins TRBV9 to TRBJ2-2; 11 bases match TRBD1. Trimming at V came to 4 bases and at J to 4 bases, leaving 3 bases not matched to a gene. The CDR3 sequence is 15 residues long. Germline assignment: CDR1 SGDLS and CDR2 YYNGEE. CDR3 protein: CASSPGTGGTGELFF. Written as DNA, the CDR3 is TGTGCCAGCAGCCCCGGGACAGGGGGCACCGGGGAGCTGTTTTTT.

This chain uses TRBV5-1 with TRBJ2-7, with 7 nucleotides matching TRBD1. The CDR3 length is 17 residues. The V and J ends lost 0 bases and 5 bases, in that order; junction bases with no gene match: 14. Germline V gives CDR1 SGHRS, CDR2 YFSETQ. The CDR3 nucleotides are TGCGCCAGCAGCTTGGGGAGATCCCGGGACAGTAAAGACGAGCAGTACTTC. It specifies CASSLGRSRDSKDEQYF.

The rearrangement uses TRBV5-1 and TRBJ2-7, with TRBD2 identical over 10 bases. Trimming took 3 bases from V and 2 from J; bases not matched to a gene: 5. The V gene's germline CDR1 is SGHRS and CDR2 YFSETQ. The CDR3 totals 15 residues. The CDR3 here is CASSSVAGGPYEQYF. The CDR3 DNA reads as TGCGCCAGCAGCTCTGTAGCGGGGGGCCCCTACGAGCAGTACTTC.